This entry describes one T cell receptor beta chain. Antigen specificity is unknown. The PCR used 60 Vbeta and 13 Jbeta primers. Sequencing was performed with immunoSEQ multiplex PCR; in TCRdb, only in-frame clones are kept and a portion is missing. Here the sample table reports 150,000 to 200,000 clones. The source of the sample is a study of cytomegalovirus exposure and HLA in healthy donors. Healthy people donating bone marrow made up the donors. The V end was cut by 5 bases, the J end by 0 bases, with 23 bases between. Germline V gene lookup returns CDR1 SGHRS and CDR2 YFSETQ. The CDR3 covers 18 residues. Study-level results: Previously analyzed data showed that most TCR beta V segments were productive at a frequency of about 90% or about 30%. Specificity for CMV antigens was confirmed in vitro for three of the CMV-associated chains. Later analysis associated a missense DCLRE1C variant with TCR beta V- and J-gene trimming.

Source material: PBMCs. The rearrangement joins TRBV5-1 to TRBJ1-1; no firm D call. The sequence was collected from a woman aged 18-30 years in good health and CMV-seropositive. CDR3 nucleotides: TGCGCCAGCAGAGCGGCCGTACTACAGAGCTACATGAACACTGAAGCTTTCTTT. Translation: CASRAAVLQSYMNTEAFF.